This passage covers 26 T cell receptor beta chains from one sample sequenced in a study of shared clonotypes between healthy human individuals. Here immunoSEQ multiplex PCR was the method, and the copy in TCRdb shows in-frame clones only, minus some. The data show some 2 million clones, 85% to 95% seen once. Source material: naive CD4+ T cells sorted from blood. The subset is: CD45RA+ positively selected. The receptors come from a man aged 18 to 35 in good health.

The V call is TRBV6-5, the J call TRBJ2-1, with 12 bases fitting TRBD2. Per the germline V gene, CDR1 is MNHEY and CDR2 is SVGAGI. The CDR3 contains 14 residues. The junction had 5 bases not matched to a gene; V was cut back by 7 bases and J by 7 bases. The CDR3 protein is CASTRLAGGNEQFF. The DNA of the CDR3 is TGTGCCAGCACAAGGCTAGCGGGGGGGAATGAGCAGTTCTTC.

The CDR3 protein is CASGDYGYTF. CDR3 nucleotides: TGTGCCAGTGGGGACTATGGCTACACCTTC. This rearrangement joins TRBV25-1 to TRBJ1-2; D uncertain. V was cut by 9 bases and J by 3 bases, with 5 bases left in between. The CDR3 contains 10 residues. The V gene's germline CDR1 is MGHDK and CDR2 SYGVNS.

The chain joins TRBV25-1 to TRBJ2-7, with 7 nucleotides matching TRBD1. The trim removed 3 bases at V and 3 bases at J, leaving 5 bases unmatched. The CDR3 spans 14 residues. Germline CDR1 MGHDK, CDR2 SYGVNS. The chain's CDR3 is CASSDDRGLYEQYF. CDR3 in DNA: TGTGCCAGCAGTGATGATAGGGGGCTCTACGAGCAGTACTTC.

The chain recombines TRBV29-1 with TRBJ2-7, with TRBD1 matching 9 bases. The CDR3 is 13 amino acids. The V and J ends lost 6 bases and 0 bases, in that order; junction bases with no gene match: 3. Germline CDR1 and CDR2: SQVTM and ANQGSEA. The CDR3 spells CSVTGGDSYEQYF. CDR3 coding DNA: TGCAGCGTAACAGGGGGCGACTCCTACGAGCAGTACTTC.

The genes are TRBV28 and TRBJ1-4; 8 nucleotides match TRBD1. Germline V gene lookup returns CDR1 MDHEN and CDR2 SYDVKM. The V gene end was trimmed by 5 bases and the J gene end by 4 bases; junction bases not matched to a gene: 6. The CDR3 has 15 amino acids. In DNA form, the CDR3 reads TGTGCCAGCAGTCTTGGGACAGGTCTTAATGAAAAACTGTTTTTT. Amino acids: CASSLGTGLNEKLFF.

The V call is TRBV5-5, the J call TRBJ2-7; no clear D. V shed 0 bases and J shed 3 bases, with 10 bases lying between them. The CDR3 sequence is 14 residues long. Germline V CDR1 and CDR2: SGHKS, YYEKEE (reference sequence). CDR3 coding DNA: TGTGCCAGCAGCTTGGTGTACGGATACTACGAGCAGTACTTC. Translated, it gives CASSLVYGYYEQYF.

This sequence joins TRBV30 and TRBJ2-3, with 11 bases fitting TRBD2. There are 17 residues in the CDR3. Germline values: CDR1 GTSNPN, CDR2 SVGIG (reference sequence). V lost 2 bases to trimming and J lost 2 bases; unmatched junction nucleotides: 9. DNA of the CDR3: TGTGCCTGGAGTTCTAGCGGGAGGTTAGGGGACACAGATACGCAGTATTTT. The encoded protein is CAWSSSGRLGDTDTQYF.

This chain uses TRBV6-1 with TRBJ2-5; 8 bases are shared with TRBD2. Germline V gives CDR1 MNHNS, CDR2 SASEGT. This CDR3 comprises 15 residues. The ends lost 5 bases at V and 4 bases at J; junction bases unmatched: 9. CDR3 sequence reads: CASSQLAGWIETQYF. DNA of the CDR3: TGTGCCAGCAGTCAATTAGCGGGGTGGATAGAGACCCAGTACTTC.

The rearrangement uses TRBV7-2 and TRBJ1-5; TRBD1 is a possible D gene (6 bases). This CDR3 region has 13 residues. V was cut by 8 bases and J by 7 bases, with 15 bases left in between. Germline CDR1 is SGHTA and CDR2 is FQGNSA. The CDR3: CASGQLSGQPQHF. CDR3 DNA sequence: TGTGCCAGCGGACAGCTTAGTGGGCAGCCCCAGCATTTT.

The CDR3 sequence: CASSLGPGAANTEAFF. Written as DNA, the CDR3 is TGTGCCAGCAGCTTAGGTCCGGGGGCAGCGAACACTGAAGCTTTCTTT. V gene TRBV11-2 combines with J gene TRBJ1-1; possible D gene TRBD1, 6 bases. In germline, CDR1 is SGHAT, CDR2 FQNNGV. The CDR3 is 16 amino acids. V shed 1 base and J shed 1 base, with 13 bases lying between them.

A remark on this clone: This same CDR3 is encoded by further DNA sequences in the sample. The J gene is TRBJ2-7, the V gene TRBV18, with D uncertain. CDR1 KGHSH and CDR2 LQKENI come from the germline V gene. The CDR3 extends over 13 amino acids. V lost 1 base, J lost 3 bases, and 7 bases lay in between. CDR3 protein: CASSPRDGYEQYF. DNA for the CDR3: TGTGCCAGCTCACCACGAGACGGCTACGAGCAGTACTTC.

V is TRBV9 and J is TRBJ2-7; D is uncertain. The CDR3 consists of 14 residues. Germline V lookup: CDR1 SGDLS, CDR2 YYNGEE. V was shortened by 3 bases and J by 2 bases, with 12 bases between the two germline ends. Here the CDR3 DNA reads TGTGCCAGCAGCGCGTTCCCAGTGGCCTACGAGCAGTACTTC. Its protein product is CASSAFPVAYEQYF.

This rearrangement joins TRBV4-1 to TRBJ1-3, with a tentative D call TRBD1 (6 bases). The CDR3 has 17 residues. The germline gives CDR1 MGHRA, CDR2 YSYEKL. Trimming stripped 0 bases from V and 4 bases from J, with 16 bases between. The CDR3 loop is CASSQEAKAGAGNTIYF. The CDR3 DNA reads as TGCGCCAGCAGCCAAGAAGCCAAGGCAGGGGCAGGAAACACCATATATTTT.

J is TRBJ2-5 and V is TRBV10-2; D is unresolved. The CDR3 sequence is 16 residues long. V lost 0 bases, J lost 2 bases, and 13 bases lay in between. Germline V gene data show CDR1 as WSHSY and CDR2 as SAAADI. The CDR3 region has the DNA TGCGCCAGCAGTGAGTCGTGGCATGAGTGGCAAGAGACCCAGTACTTC. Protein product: CASSESWHEWQETQYF.

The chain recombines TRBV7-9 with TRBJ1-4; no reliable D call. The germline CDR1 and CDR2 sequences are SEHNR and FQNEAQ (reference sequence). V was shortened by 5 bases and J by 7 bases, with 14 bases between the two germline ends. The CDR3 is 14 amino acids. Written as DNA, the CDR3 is TGTGCCAGCAGCCCCGGAGTAAGCCCTGAAAAACTGTTTTTT. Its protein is CASSPGVSPEKLFF.

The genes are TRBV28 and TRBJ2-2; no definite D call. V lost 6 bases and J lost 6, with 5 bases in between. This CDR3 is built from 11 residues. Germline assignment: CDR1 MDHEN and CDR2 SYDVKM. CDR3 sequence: CASSRSGELFF. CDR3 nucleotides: TGTGCCAGCAGCCGCTCCGGGGAGCTGTTTTTT.

The CDR3 bases are TGTGCCAGCAGCTTTGTCGAGTGGACCCAGTACTTC. Translation: CASSFVEWTQYF. This rearrangement joins TRBV7-9 to TRBJ2-5; D unresolved. The germline gives CDR1 SEHNR, CDR2 FQNEAQ (reference sequence). The CDR3 has 12 amino acids. V was cut by 3 bases and J by 7 bases, with 9 bases left in between.

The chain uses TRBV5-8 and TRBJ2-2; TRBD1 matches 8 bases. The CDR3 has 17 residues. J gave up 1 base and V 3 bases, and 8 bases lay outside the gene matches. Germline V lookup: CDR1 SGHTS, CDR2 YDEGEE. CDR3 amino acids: CASSSHPGTGNTGELFF. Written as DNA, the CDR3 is TGTGCCAGCAGCTCACACCCCGGGACAGGGAACACCGGGGAGCTGTTTTTT.

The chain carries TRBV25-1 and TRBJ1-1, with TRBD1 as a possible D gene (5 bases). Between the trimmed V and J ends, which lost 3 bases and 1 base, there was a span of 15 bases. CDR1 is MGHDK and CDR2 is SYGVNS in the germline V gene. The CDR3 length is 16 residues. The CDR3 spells CASSEAGQSPNTEAFF. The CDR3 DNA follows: TGTGCCAGCAGTGAGGCGGGGCAGTCCCCGAACACTGAAGCTTTCTTT.

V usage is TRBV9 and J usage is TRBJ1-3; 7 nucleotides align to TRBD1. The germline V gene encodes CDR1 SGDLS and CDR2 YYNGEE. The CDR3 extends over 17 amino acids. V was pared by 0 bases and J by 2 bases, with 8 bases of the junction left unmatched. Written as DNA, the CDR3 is TGTGCCAGCAGCGTAGAAGACAGGGTAGTCACTGGAAACACCATATATTTT. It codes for CASSVEDRVVTGNTIYF.

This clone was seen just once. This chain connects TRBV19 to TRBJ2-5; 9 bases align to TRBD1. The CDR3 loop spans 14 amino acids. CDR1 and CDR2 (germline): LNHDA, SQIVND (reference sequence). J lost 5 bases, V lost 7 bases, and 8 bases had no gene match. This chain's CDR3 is CASKEHRGRETQYF. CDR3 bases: TGTGCCAGTAAAGAACACAGGGGGCGGGAGACCCAGTACTTC.

CDR3 region: CASSLVWPVPTGELFF. The CDR3 region has the DNA TGTGCCAGCAGCTTAGTTTGGCCAGTCCCCACCGGGGAGCTGTTTTTT. The chain uses TRBV11-3 and TRBJ2-2; D unresolved. From germline, CDR1 is SGHNT and CDR2 YENEEA. This CDR3 is 16 amino acids long. V lost 1 base and J 4 bases, leaving 13 bases between the germline ends.

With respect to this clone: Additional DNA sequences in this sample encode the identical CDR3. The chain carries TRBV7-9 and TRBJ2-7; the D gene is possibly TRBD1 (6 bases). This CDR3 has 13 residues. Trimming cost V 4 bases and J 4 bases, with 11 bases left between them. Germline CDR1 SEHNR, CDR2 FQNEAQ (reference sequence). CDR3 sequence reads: CASSSRGGYEQYF. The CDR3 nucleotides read TGTGCCAGCAGCTCAAGAGGGGGATACGAGCAGTACTTC.

CDR3 sequence reads: CASSYGAVQETQYF. CDR3 coding DNA: TGTGCCAGCAGTTACGGCGCAGTACAAGAGACCCAGTACTTC. This chain links TRBV6-5 with TRBJ2-5, with D unresolved. This CDR3 is 14 amino acids long. V dropped 2 bases and J dropped 2 bases, with 9 bases sitting between them. Looked up from germline, CDR1 is MNHEY and CDR2 is SVGAGI.

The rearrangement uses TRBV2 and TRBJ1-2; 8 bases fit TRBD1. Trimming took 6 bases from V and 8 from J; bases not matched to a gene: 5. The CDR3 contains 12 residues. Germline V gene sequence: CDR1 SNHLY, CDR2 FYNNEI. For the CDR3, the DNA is TGTGCCAGCAGCTCCAGGGGGCAGGGCTACACCTTC. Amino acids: CASSSRGQGYTF.

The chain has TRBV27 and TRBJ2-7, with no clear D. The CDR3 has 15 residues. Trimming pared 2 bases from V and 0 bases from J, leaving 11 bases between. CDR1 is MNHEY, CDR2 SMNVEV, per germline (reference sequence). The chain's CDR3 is CASSLHSHLSYEQYF. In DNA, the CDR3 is TGTGCCAGCAGTTTACATTCGCACCTCTCCTACGAGCAGTACTTC.